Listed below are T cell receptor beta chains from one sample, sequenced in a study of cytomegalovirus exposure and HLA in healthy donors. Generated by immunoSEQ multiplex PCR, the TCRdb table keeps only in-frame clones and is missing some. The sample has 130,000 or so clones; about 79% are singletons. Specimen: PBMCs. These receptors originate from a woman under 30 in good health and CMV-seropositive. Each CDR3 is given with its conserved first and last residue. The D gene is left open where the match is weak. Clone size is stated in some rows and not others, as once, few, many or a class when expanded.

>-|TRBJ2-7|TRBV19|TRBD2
CASSISTSGGNEQYF
TGTGCCAGTAGTATATCGACTAGCGGGGGGAACGAGCAGTACTTC
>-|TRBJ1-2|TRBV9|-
CASSDGGGYGYTF
TGTGCCAGCAGCGATGGGGGAGGGTATGGCTACACCTTC
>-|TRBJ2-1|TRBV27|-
CASSFYRDNEQFF
TGTGCCAGCAGTTTTTACAGGGATAATGAGCAGTTCTTC
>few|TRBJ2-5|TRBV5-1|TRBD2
CASSPTSGGQETQYF
TGCGCCAGCAGCCCCACTAGCGGGGGCCAAGAGACCCAGTACTTC
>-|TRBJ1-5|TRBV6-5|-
CAQGPGQPQHF
TGTGCCCAAGGTCCGGGTCAGCCCCAGCATTTT
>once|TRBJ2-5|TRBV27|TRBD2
CASSLEGGGPEQTQYF
TGTGCCAGCAGTTTAGAAGGCGGGGGGCCCGAGCAGACCCAGTACTTC
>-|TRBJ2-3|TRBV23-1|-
CAGTGEGTDTQYF
TGCGCCGGAACAGGGGAGGGCACAGATACGCAGTATTTT
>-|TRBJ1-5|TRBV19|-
CATRGGGNQPQHF
TGTGCCACCCGAGGGGGGGGCAATCAGCCCCAGCATTTT
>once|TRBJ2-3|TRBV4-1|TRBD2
CASSQGGRGDTDTQYF
TGCGCCAGCAGCCAAGGTGGGCGGGGGGACACAGATACGCAGTATTTT
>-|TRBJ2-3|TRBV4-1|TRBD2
CASSFSLRGAETDTQYF
TGCGCCAGCAGCTTTTCTTTGCGGGGGGCCGAGACAGATACGCAGTATTTT
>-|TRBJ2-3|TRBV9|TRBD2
CASSTPIAGENTDTQYF
TGTGCCAGCAGTACCCCTATAGCGGGGGAGAACACAGATACGCAGTATTTT
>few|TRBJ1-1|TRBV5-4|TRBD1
CASSWKGALDTEAFF
TGTGCCAGCAGCTGGAAGGGGGCTTTGGACACTGAAGCTTTCTTT
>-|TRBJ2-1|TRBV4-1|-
CASSRPAGGLGSYNEQFF
TGCGCCAGCAGCCGACCAGCAGGAGGGCTAGGGTCCTACAATGAGCAGTTCTTC
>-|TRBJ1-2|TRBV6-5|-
CASSYSAGNYGYTF
TGTGCCAGCAGTTACTCGGCAGGCAATTATGGCTACACCTTC
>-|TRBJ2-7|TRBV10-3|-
CAATGRLSYEQYF
TGTGCCGCAACAGGTCGTCTCTCCTACGAGCAGTACTTC
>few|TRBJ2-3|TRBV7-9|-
CASRSYTDTQYF
TGTGCCAGCAGATCCTACACAGATACGCAGTATTTT
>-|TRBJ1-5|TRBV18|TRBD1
CASFGDRPIPSNQPQHF
TGTGCCAGCTTCGGGGACAGACCAATACCCAGCAATCAGCCCCAGCATTTT
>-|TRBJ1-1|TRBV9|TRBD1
CASRGLTGAGTEAFF
TGTGCCAGCAGGGGATTGACAGGGGCTGGCACTGAAGCTTTCTTT
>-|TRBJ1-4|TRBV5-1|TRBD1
CASSLGDRADRKLFF
TGCGCCAGCAGCTTGGGGGACAGGGCCGACAGAAAACTGTTTTTT
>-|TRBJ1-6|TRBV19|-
CASSPTVSGVNSPLHF
TGTGCCAGTAGTCCGACAGTATCGGGGGTTAATTCACCCCTCCACTTT
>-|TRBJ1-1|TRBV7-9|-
CASSLEVRVGNEAFF
TGTGCCAGCAGCTTAGAGGTCAGGGTTGGAAATGAAGCTTTCTTT
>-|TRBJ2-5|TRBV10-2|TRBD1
CASSDLLGGEETQYF
TGCGCCAGCAGTGACCTCCTAGGGGGCGAGGAGACCCAGTACTTC
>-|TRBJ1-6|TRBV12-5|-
CASGFKEGSPLHF
TGTGCTAGTGGTTTTAAAGAGGGTTCACCCCTCCACTTT
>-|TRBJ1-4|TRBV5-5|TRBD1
CASSLETGGETNEKLFF
TGTGCCAGCAGCTTGGAGACAGGGGGCGAAACTAATGAAAAACTGTTTTTT
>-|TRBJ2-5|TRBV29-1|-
CSVVGETQYF
TGCAGCGTTGTCGGAGAGACCCAGTACTTC
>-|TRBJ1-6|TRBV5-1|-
CASSEGIRNSPLHF
TGCGCCAGCAGCGAGGGTATTCGTAATTCACCCCTCCACTTT
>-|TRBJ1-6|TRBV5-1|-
CASSPGQGGNSPLHF
TGCGCCAGCAGTCCAGGGCAGGGAGGTAATTCACCCCTCCACTTT
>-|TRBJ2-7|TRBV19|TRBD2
CATSRGVTYEQYF
TGTGCCACCAGCCGGGGGGTAACCTACGAGCAGTACTTC
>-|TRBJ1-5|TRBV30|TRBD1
CAWSGTGTGGFQPQHF
TGTGCCTGGAGTGGTACCGGGACAGGGGGCTTTCAGCCCCAGCATTTT
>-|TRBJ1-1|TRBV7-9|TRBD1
CASSKGQANTEAFF
TGTGCCAGCAGCAAAGGACAGGCGAACACTGAAGCTTTCTTT
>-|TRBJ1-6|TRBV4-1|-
CASSQDRQYYNSPLHF
TGCGCCAGCAGCCAAGATCGACAGTACTATAATTCACCCCTCCACTTT
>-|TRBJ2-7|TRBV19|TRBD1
CASSNTGGPGEQYF
TGTGCCAGTAGTAACACAGGGGGGCCAGGCGAGCAGTACTTC
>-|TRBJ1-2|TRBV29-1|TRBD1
CSVGDSSIGYTF
TGCAGCGTTGGGGACAGCTCTATTGGCTACACCTTC
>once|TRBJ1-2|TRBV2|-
CASSEWPKDGYTF
TGTGCCAGCAGTGAATGGCCAAAAGATGGCTACACCTTC
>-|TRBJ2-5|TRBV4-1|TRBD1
CASRASQRDRGAETQYF
TGCGCCAGCAGAGCAAGTCAGCGGGACAGGGGAGCGGAGACCCAGTACTTC
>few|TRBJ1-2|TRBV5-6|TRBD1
CASSPPTGIGGYTF
TGTGCCAGCAGCCCCCCGACAGGGATAGGAGGCTACACCTTC
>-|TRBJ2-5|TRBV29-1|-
CSVREGVEQYF
TGCAGCGTCCGAGAGGGGGTTGAGCAGTACTTC
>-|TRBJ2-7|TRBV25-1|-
CASSDPVDGSYEQYF
TGTGCCAGCAGTGATCCCGTGGACGGGAGCTACGAGCAGTACTTC
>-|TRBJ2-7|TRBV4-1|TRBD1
CASSHWDRAEEEQYF
TGCGCCAGCAGCCATTGGGACAGGGCAGAAGAAGAGCAGTACTTC
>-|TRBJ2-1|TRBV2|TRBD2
CASSERAGGFILDEQFF
TGTGCCAGCAGTGAAAGGGCGGGGGGGTTTATACTCGATGAGCAGTTCTTC
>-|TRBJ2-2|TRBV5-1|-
CACNSGDIITGELFF
TGCGCCTGCAACTCTGGGGACATCATTACCGGGGAGCTGTTTTTT
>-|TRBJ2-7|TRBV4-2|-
CASSQDRERHEQYF
TGTGCCAGCAGCCAAGATCGGGAGCGCCACGAGCAGTACTTC